This TCR beta chain was captured in a study of cytomegalovirus exposure and HLA in healthy donors. Study-wide points: Researchers reported in a later analysis that a missense DCLRE1C variant was tied to TCR beta V- and J-gene trimming.

As to this clone: Antigen unknown.

13 Jbeta primers and 60 Vbeta primers were used for the PCR. Clones were sequenced by immunoSEQ multiplex PCR, and TCRdb holds only the in-frame ones, with some missing. This sample's clone table lists 80,000 to 95,000 clones. This CDR3 has 14 amino acids. CDR1 is SQVTM, CDR2 ANQGSEA, per germline. V was cut by 7 bases and J by 2 bases, with 17 bases left in between. The specimen was PBMCs. The receptor comes from a woman in her twenties or thirties in good health and CMV-seronegative. The V gene is TRBV29-1, the J gene TRBJ1-2; the D gene is possibly TRBD1 (6 bases). CDR3 amino acids: CSAGGAGRNYGYTF. The CDR3 DNA follows: TGCAGCGCCGGGGGGGCGGGTCGGAACTATGGCTACACCTTC.